This TCR beta chain was retrieved from a study of T cell responses to AZD1222 COVID-19 vaccine. Assay used: immunoSEQ multiplex PCR; TCRdb lists only in-frame clones, some missing. Of over 75,000 clones listed, about nine tenths were seen once; the top ten hold 3%. The CDR3 runs to 16 residues. Per the germline V gene, CDR1 is GTSNPN and CDR2 is SVGIG (reference sequence). V gave up 0 bases and J gave up 3 bases; unmatched junction bases: 5. The sequences come from peripheral blood, collected on day 0 of AZD1222 vaccination. V gene TRBV30 combines with J gene TRBJ1-1; 12 positions agree with TRBD1. The sequence was obtained from an adult in good health. The CDR3 spells CAWSVRDRGLDTEAFF. The CDR3 bases are TGTGCCTGGAGTGTCCGGGACAGGGGGCTGGACACTGAAGCTTTCTTT.